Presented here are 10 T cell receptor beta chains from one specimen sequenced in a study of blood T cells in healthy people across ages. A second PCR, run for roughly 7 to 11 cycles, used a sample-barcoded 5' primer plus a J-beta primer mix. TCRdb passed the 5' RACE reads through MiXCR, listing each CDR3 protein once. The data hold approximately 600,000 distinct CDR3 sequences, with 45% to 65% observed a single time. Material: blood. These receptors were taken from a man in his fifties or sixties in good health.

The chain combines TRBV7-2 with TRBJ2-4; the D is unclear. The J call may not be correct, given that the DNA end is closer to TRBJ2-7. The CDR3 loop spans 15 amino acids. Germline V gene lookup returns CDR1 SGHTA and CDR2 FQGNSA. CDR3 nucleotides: TGTGCCAGCAGCTTAGGGGCGCCTGACCCCTACGAGCAGTACTTC. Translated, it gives CASSLGAPDPYEQYF.

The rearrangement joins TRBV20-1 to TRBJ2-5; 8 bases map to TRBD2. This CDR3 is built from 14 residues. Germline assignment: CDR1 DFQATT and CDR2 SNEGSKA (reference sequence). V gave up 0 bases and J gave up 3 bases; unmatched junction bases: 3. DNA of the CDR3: TGCAGTGCTAGAGATACTAGCGGAAAAGAGACCCAGTACTTC. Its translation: CSARDTSGKETQYF.

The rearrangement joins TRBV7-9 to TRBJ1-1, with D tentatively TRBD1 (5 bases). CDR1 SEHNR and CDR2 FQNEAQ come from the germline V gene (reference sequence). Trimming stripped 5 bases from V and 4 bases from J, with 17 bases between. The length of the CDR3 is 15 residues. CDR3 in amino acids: CASSPPGGGSTEAFF. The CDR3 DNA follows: TGTGCCAGCAGCCCGCCTGGGGGGGGGAGCACTGAAGCTTTCTTT.

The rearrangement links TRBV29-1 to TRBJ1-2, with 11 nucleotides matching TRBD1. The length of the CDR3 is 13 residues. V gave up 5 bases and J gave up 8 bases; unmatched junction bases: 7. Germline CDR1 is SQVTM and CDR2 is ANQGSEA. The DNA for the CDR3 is TGCAGCGTTCAAGGACAGGGGGCGCGGGGCTACACCTTC. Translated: CSVQGQGARGYTF.

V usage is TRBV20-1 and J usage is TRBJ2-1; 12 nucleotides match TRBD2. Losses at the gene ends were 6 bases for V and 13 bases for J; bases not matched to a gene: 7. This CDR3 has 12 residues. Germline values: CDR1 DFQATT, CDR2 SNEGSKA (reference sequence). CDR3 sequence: CSARLAGETQFF. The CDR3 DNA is TGCAGTGCGAGACTAGCGGGAGAGACCCAGTTCTTC.

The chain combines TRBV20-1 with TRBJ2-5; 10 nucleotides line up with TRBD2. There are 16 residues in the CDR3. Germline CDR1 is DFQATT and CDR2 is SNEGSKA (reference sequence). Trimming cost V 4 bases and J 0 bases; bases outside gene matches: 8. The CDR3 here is CSANLPTSGDQETQYF. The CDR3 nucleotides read TGCAGTGCTAACCTCCCAACTAGCGGGGACCAAGAGACCCAGTACTTC.

The CDR3 region is CASSIDTSYGYTF. In DNA form, the CDR3 reads TGCGCCAGCAGCATCGACACCTCGTATGGCTACACCTTC. The V call is TRBV5-1, the J call TRBJ1-2; D is unresolved. Germline V CDR1 and CDR2: SGHRS, YFSETQ. CDR3 length equals 13 residues. Trimming left V 4 bases short and J 5 bases short, with 12 bases between.

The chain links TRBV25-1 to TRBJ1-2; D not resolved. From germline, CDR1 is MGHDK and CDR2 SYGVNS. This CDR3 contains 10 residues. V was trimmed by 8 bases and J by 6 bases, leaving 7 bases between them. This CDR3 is CASSGDGYTF. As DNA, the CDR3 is TGTGCCAGCTCGGGAGATGGCTACACCTTC.

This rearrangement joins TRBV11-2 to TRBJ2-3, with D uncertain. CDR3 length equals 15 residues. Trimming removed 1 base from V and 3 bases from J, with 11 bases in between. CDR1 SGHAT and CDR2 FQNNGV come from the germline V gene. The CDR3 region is CASSLVTPGTDTQYF. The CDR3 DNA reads TGTGCCAGCAGCTTAGTGACACCCGGTACAGATACGCAGTATTTT.

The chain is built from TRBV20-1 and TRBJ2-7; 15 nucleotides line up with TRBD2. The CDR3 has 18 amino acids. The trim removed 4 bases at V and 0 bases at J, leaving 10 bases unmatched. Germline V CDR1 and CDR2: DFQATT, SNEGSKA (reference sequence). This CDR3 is CSATRTSGGALSSYEQYF. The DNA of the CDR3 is TGCAGTGCTACCCGGACTAGCGGGGGGGCTCTGAGCTCCTACGAGCAGTACTTC.